This section outlines one TCR beta chain sequence together with its context. Which antigen it targets is not known. No much larger clonotype is one base removed from it; base qualities were not supplied. The junction shows trimming of 0 bases on V and 4 bases on J, and the gene matches do not reach 6 bases of it. CDR1 and CDR2 are read off the germline V gene as SGHRS and YFSETQ. The CDR3 covers 15 residues, taking in both the cysteine and the phenylalanine. The sequence is cut down to CDR3 DNA, 45 bases in frame from base 1. This sample was taken from a study of Ad26.COV2.S vaccination and SARS-CoV-2 variants (dated by TCRdb to 2020 to 2023). About the full investigation: Vaccine-arm donors were drawn from COV1001, a multicentre, randomized, double-blind, placebo-controlled phase I-IIa trial of Ad26.COV2.S in healthy adults. A total of around 32 samples were included in the TCR-sequenced set, comprising about 20 Ad26.COV2.S vaccine recipients, 5 placebo recipients and 8 SARS-CoV-2 convalescent individuals. Blinding of investigators to trial group allocation was maintained during experiments and outcome assessment. Ad26.COV2.S was administered intramuscularly at 5 x 10^10 or 1 x 10^11 viral particles, either as a single shot or as two shots given 56 days apart. Trial participants were randomized into five groups of five, in which low-dose or high-dose Ad26.COV2.S was given once or twice, or placebo was given on both occasions. TCRbeta repertoire sequencing served as the tool for gauging how specific and how broad the SARS-CoV-2-reactive T cell receptors were following Ad26.COV2.S vaccination.

The research as a whole found: After vaccination, spike-specific CD8+ and CD4+ T cell responses were reported to show substantial breadth. Comparing responses between vaccine doses or regimens was not something the study was powered to do. Higher spike-specific TCR breadth was observed in Ad26.COV2.S recipients than in placebo recipients (P = 0.0014). Vaccine and placebo recipients had similar non-spike TCR breadth, a finding consistent with the vaccine containing only spike. It was noted by the authors that total T cell responses may have been underestimated by the TCR breadth and depth analyses.

Interpreted using the paper, the treatment or condition label stands for: about 20 received Ad26.COV2.S at low or high dose, single or two shots; about 5 received placebo; per-sample allocation not given. Repertoires of vaccine and placebo recipients were sequenced from samples taken on day 63 after the first injection. Cohort 1b enrolled about two dozen adults aged 18-55 years at a single site in Boston, USA, between 29 July and 7 August 2020. Ad26.COV2.S consisted of a replication-incompetent adenovirus type 26 vector by which a prefusion-stabilized SARS-CoV-2 spike protein from the original Wuhan strain was expressed. The immunoSEQ Assay was the method used to sequence TCRbeta CDR3 regions. After extraction, genomic DNA underwent amplification by bias-controlled multiplex PCR, followed by high-throughput sequencing. The original methods were these. To quantify the absolute abundance of each unique TCRbeta CDR3 region, sequences were collapsed and filtered. T cell fraction was estimated by normalization of TCRbeta template counts to usable DNA, with usable DNA being measured through amplification of reference genes present in all nucleated cells. Repertoire TCRs were annotated as SARS-CoV-2-specific when V gene, CDR3 amino acid sequence and J gene were exactly matched to a known reactive TCR set. The reference SARS-CoV-2 TCR set was obtained from MIRA and was filtered for enrichment in COVID-19-positive ImmuneCODE repertoires, whereby public or cross-reactive TCRs were removed. Drawing on the MIRA antigens, annotated TCRs were analysed further at the level of specific ORF or position within ORF. Breadth was defined as the number of annotated unique rearrangements divided by the total number of unique productive rearrangements, and depth was defined as the summed frequency of the annotated unique rearrangements. Two-sided Wilcoxon rank-sum tests were applied when comparing TCR breadth between groups. TCRdb stores this immuneACCESS table with in-frame sequences only. Part of the clones is absent; in the studies checked, under half of the shortfall reflects unresolved V genes, and no reason is known for the rest. V and J calls and clone size are as listed in that table; D and trimming were resolved from the DNA. For this sample there are nearly 400,000 clones; approximately 90% appear just once. The top ten clonotypes cover around 1.9% of the sample.

The clonotype comes from a person between 18 and 60 years old who received the Ad26.COV2.S COVID-19 vaccine or a placebo. The material sequenced was peripheral blood, taken in a trial of Ad26.COV2.S vaccine versus placebo. In this chain, TRBV5-1 is recombined with TRBJ2-5; TRBD1 fits 7 bases in the junction. The DNA is TGCGCCAGCAGCTTGGAAGGGGGCGGGCGAGAGACCCAGTACTTC. Its protein is CASSLEGGGRETQYF.